The clone carrying this T cell receptor beta chain appeared once. Some clones are missing from TCRdb's copy, which holds only in-frame ones; the method was immunoSEQ multiplex PCR. The table has around 200,000 clones, 86% seen once. The sample is drawn from a study of blood T cell repertoires in COVID-19. The CDR3 consists of 18 residues. The V gene end was trimmed by 3 bases and the J gene end by 8 bases; junction bases not matched to a gene: 16. Germline assignment: CDR1 DFQATT and CDR2 SNEGSKA (reference sequence). This clonotype was sampled from a man between 65 and 79 years old with active or convalescent COVID-19. The material sequenced was peripheral blood. The chain is built from TRBV20-1 and TRBJ2-1; 13 bases agree with TRBD2. The CDR3 here is CSASPLDWTSGSMDEQFF. CDR3 DNA: TGCAGTGCTAGTCCACTGGACTGGACTAGCGGGAGTATGGATGAGCAGTTCTTC.